This paragraph reports one TCR beta chain. Its matching antigen is unknown. Generated by immunoSEQ multiplex PCR, the TCRdb table keeps only in-frame clones and is missing some. This table holds over 5,000 clones, around 71% found once. These data are taken from a study of graft-versus-host responses after intestinal transplantation. The overall study: All of the recipients had induction that used anti-thymocyte globulin, then tacrolimus and steroids for about 3 years. The study, taken as a whole, reports: Some patients had graft-donor T cell macrochimerism, and their allografts showed high graft-versus-host to host-versus-graft clonal ratios. Declines in HvG clones occurring early post-transplant were associated with peak circulating GvH clone levels. Marrow from the recipient contained GvH clones, some of which had appeared first in ileum or blood.

The receptor comes from a human patient who received an intestinal transplant, so some T cells may come from the graft donor. Sequencing was performed on PBMCs, taken 300 to 330 days after intestinal transplant.

The CDR3 region is CASSKEGTAYEQYF. CDR3 nucleotides: TGTGCCAGCAGCAAAGAGGGGACAGCCTACGAGCAGTACTTC. The genes are TRBV21-1 and TRBJ2-7; the DNA was not compared with TRBD1, the D call given in the table. TRBV21-1 is recorded as a pseudogene. The CDR3 runs to 14 residues.